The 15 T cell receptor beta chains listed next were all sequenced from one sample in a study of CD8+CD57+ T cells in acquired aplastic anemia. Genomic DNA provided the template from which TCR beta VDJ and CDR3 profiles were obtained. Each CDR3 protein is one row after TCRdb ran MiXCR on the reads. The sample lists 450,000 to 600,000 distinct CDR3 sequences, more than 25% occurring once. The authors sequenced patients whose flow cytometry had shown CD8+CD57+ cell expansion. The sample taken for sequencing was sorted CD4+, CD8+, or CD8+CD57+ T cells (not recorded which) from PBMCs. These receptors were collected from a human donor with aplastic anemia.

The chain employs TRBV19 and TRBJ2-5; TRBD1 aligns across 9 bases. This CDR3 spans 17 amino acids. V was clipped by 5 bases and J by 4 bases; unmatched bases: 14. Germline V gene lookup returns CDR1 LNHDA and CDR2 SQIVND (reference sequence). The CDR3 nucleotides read TGTGCCAGTAGTCTCTACTACTTGACAGGGGGGCGAGAGACCCAGTACTTC. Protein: CASSLYYLTGGRETQYF.

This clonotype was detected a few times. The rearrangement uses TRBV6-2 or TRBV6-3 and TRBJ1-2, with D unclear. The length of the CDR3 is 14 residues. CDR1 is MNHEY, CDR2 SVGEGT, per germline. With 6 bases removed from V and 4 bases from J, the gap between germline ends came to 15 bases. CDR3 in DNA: TGTGCCAGCAGAGATAATGGACGGGGCTATGGCTACACCTTC. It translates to CASRDNGRGYGYTF.

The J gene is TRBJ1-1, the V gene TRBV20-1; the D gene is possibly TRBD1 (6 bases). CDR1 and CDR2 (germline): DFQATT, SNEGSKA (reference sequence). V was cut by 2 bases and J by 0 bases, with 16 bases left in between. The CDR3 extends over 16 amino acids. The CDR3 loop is CSARPGWGAMNTEAFF. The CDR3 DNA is TGCAGTGCTAGACCAGGATGGGGGGCAATGAACACTGAAGCTTTCTTT.

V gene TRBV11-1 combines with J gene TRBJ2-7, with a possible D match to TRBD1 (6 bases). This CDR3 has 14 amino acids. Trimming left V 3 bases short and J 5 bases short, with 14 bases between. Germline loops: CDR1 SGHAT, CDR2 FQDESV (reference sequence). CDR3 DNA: TGTGCCAGCAGCTTCCTTGCAGGGGCAGACGAGCAGTACTTC. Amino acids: CASSFLAGADEQYF.

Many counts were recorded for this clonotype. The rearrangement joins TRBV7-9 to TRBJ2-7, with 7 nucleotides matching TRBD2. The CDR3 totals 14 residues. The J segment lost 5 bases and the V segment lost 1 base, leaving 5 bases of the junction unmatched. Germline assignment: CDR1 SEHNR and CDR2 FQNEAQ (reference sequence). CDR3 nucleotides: TGTGCCAGCAGCTTAGTCGGCGGGAGCAACGAGCAGTACTTC. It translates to CASSLVGGSNEQYF. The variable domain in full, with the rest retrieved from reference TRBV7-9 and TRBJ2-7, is DTGVSQNPRHKITKRGQNVTFRCDPISEHNRLYWYRQTLGQGPEFLTYFQNEAQLEKSRLLSDRFSAERPKGSFSTLEIQRTEQGDSAMYLCASSLVGGSNEQYFGPGTRLTVT.

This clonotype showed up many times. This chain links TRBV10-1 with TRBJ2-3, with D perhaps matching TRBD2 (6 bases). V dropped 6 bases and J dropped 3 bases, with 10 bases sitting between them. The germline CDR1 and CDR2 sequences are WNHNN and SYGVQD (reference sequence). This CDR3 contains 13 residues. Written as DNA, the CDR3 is TGCGCCAGCAGAAACGGGGGTACAGATACGCAGTATTTT. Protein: CASRNGGTDTQYF.

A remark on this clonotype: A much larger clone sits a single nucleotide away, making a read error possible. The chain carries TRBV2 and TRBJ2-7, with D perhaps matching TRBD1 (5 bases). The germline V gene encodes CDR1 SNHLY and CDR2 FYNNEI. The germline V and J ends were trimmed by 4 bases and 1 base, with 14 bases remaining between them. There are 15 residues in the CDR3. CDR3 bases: TGTGCCAGCAGTGTACTCCTGGGGCTTTCCTACGAGCAGTACTTC. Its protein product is CASSVLLGLSYEQYF. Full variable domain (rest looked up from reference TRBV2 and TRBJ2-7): EPEVTQTPSHQVTQMGQEVILRCVPISNHLYFYWYRQILGQKVEFLVSFYNNEISEKSEIFDDQFSVERPDGSNFTLKIRSTKLEDSAMYFCASSVLLGLSYEQYFGPGTRLTVT.

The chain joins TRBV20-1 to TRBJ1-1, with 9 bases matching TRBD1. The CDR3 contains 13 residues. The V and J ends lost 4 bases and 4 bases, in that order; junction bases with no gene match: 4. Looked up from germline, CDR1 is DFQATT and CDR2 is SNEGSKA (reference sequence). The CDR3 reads CSATTGGSTEAFF. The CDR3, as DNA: TGCAGTGCTACCACAGGGGGCAGCACTGAAGCTTTCTTT.

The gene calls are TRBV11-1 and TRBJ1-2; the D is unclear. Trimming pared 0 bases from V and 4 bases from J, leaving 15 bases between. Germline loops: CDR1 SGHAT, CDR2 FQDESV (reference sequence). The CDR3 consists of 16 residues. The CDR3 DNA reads TGTGCCAGCAGCTTAGCGCAGGCATGGACGACCTATGGCTACACCTTC. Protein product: CASSLAQAWTTYGYTF.

CDR3 in amino acids: CASSQFTSGISEQYF. The CDR3, as DNA: TGCGCCAGCAGCCAATTTACTAGCGGGATCTCCGAGCAGTACTTC. This sequence joins TRBV4-1 and TRBJ2-7, with TRBD2 matching over 10 bases. V was clipped by 2 bases and J by 6 bases; unmatched bases: 7. The CDR3 covers 15 residues. Germline loops: CDR1 MGHRA, CDR2 YSYEKL.

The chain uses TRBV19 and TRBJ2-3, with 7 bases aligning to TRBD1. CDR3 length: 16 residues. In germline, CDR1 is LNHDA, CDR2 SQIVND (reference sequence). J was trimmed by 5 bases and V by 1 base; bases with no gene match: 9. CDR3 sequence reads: CASSIGRGQGEDTQYF. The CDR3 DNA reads TGTGCCAGTAGTATAGGACGTGGGCAGGGGGAAGATACGCAGTATTTT.

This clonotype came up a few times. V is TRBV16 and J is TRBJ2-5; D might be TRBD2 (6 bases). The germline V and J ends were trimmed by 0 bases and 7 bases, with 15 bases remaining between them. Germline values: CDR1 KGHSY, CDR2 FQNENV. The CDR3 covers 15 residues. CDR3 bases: TGTGCCAGCAGCCAATCCAACTCGACTAGGGGGACCCAGTACTTC. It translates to CASSQSNSTRGTQYF.

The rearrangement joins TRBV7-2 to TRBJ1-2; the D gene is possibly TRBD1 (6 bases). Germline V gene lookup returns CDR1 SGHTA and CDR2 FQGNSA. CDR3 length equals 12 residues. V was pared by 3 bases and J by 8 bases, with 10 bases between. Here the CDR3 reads CASSLGGRGYTF. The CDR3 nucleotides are TGTGCCAGCAGCTTGGGGGGCAGAGGCTACACCTTC.

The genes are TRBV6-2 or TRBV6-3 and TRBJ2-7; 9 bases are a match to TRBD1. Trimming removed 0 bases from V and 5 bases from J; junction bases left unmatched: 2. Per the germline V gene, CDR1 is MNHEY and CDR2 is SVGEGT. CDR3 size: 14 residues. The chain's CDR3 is CASSYSQGADEQYF. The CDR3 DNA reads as TGTGCCAGCAGTTACTCACAGGGGGCAGACGAGCAGTACTTC.

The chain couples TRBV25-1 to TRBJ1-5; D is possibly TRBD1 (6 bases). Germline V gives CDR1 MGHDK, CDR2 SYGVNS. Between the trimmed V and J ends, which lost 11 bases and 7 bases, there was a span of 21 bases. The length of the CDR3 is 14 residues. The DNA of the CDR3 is TGTGCCGGGGGTAGGGGGTCGTCGGAACAGCCCCAGCATTTT. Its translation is CAGGRGSSEQPQHF.